This T cell receptor beta chain was retrieved from a study of Ad26.COV2.S vaccination and SARS-CoV-2 variants. This sample's treatment: roughly 18 received Ad26.COV2.S at low or high dose, single or two shots; about 5 received placebo; per-sample allocation not given. On day 63 after the first injection, vaccine and placebo recipients gave samples. Sequencing used immunoSEQ multiplex PCR; TCRdb keeps in-frame clones, though not all of them. The sample has 300,000 to 350,000 clones, approximately 80% seen once; the top ten hold around 2%. CDR1 and CDR2 (germline): WNHNN, SYGVQD (reference sequence). This CDR3 contains 15 residues. The V gene lost 3 bases and the J gene lost 2 bases, with 12 bases spanning the gap.

The V and J genes are TRBV10-1 and TRBJ2-3, with D possibly being TRBD2 (7 bases). Source: peripheral blood, taken in a trial of Ad26.COV2.S vaccine versus placebo. The TCR comes from a person aged 18-65 years who received the Ad26.COV2.S COVID-19 vaccine or a placebo. The CDR3 DNA reads as TGCGCCAGCAGTGACAACGGGGGGCCCACAGATACGCAGTATTTT. It codes for CASSDNGGPTDTQYF.